The rows below give T cell receptor beta chains drawn from one sample of a study of cytomegalovirus exposure and HLA in healthy donors. Here immunoSEQ multiplex PCR was the method, and the copy in TCRdb shows in-frame clones only, minus some. The profile shows 200,000 or so clones, roughly 84% of them singletons. The sample comprised PBMCs. The receptors were gathered from a boy aged 2-15 years in good health and CMV-seronegative. Both conserved end residues are part of each CDR3. Each record gives: V gene, CDR3 length, clone size, D gene, J gene, CDR3 DNA, CDR3 protein. The D gene is left open where the match is weak. Size values are once, few and many counts, or a class for expanded clones, and some rows have none.

>TRBV13|14|few|.|TRBJ1-3
TGTGCCAGCAGGGCAGGGGTAGGTGGAAACACCATATATTTT
CASRAGVGGNTIYF
>TRBV6-5|11|.|.|TRBJ1-4
TGTGCCAGCGGGCGGGCCGAAAAACTGTTTTTT
CASGRAEKLFF
>TRBV6-5|13|few|.|TRBJ1-2
TGTGCCAGCAGTTATTTGAGGGACTATGGCTACACCTTC
CASSYLRDYGYTF
>TRBV29-1|11|.|.|TRBJ2-5
TGCAGCGTCCAGAAAGAAGAGACCCAGTACTTC
CSVQKEETQYF
>TRBV29-1|17|.|TRBD1|TRBJ2-6
TGCAGCGTGGATACCGGGACAGGGGATGCCGGGGCCAACGTCCTGACTTTC
CSVDTGTGDAGANVLTF
>TRBV6-1|11|.|.|TRBJ2-7
TGTGCCAGCAGTGAGAACTACGAGCAGTACTTC
CASSENYEQYF
>TRBV6-5|13|few|.|TRBJ1-5
TGTGCCAGCAGTTACCAACAGAATCAGCCCCAGCATTTT
CASSYQQNQPQHF
>TRBV19|15|.|.|TRBJ2-5
TGTGCCAGTAGCCCTCAGGGCGGCGGTTTTAGGACCCAGTACTTC
CASSPQGGGFRTQYF
>TRBV5-4|16|.|TRBD2|TRBJ2-7
TGTGCCAGCAGCTTGGCCGGGACTAGCGGGGCCTACGAGCAGTACTTC
CASSLAGTSGAYEQYF
>TRBV5-4|15|.|TRBD2|TRBJ2-3
TGTGCCAGCAGCTATAATCAGGAGCGGGGGAATACGCAGTATTTT
CASSYNQERGNTQYF
>TRBV2|13|.|.|TRBJ2-7
TGTGCCAGCAGCCCGGGACAAACCTACGAGCAGTACTTC
CASSPGQTYEQYF
>TRBV18|17|.|TRBD1|TRBJ2-5
TGTGCCAGCTCACTCTTGGACTCAACCAGGGGGCAAGAGACCCAGTACTTC
CASSLLDSTRGQETQYF
>TRBV6-5|16|.|TRBD2|TRBJ2-2
TGTGCCAGCAGTTACTCGTCTAGCGGGGTAACCGGGGAGCTGTTTTTT
CASSYSSSGVTGELFF
>TRBV19|11|.|.|TRBJ1-3
TGTGCCAGTAGTCTCGGAAACACCATATATTTT
CASSLGNTIYF
>TRBV19|12|.|.|TRBJ2-7
TGTGCCAGTATGGACTTTGACTACGAGCAGTACTTC
CASMDFDYEQYF
>TRBV9|14|.|TRBD1|TRBJ2-5
TGTGCCAGCAACGTAGAGGGGGCGGGAGAGACCCAGTACTTC
CASNVEGAGETQYF
>TRBV14|16|.|TRBD1|TRBJ1-2
TGTGCCAGCAGCCAAGATTTTGGACAGGGGCCCTATGGCTACACCTTC
CASSQDFGQGPYGYTF
>TRBV2|11|.|.|TRBJ1-1
TGTGCCAGCAGTGACACTTGGTTGGCTTTCTTT
CASSDTWLAFF
>TRBV7-9|13|.|.|TRBJ2-7
TGTGCCAGCAGCTTAGATCTCGGGAACGAGCAGTACTTC
CASSLDLGNEQYF
>TRBV10-2|15|.|.|TRBJ2-1
TGCGCCAGCAGTGAAGGGGCCATCTCCTACAATGAGCAGTTCTTC
CASSEGAISYNEQFF
>TRBV7-8|13|once|.|TRBJ1-5
TGTGCCAGCAGCGATAGCAGGGATCAGCCCCAGCATTTT
CASSDSRDQPQHF
>TRBV4-1|17|.|TRBD2|TRBJ2-5
TGCGCCAGCAGCCAAGGGGTTGGGGGAGGGCTCCAAGAGACCCAGTACTTC
CASSQGVGGGLQETQYF
>TRBV4-2|15|.|TRBD2|TRBJ2-7
TGTGCCAGCAGCCAAGTAGCGGGCCCCTCCTACGAGCAGTACTTC
CASSQVAGPSYEQYF
>TRBV30|14|.|.|TRBJ2-2
TGTGCCTGGAGAGGGACTCGGAACACCGGGGAGCTGTTTTTT
CAWRGTRNTGELFF
>TRBV30|14|.|.|TRBJ2-1
TGTGCCTGGAATCGAGACAGCCGGGTACTGGGGCAGTTCTTC
CAWNRDSRVLGQFF
>TRBV4-1|17|once|TRBD1|TRBJ2-1
TGCGCCAGCAGCCAAGCAAACCGAGGACAGGGGTACAATGAGCAGTTCTTC
CASSQANRGQGYNEQFF
>TRBV9|15|once|.|TRBJ2-2
TGTGCCAGCAGCGCCACCCCGGGGGACACCGGGGAGCTGTTTTTT
CASSATPGDTGELFF
>TRBV9|16|.|.|TRBJ2-1
TGTGCCAGCAGCGTAGAGCCAGGGCTCTCCTACAATGAGCAGTTCTTC
CASSVEPGLSYNEQFF
>TRBV19|15|.|.|TRBJ2-5
TGTGCCAGTAGTATAGTTGGAGAGGGACAAGAGACCCAGTACTTC
CASSIVGEGQETQYF
>TRBV10-1|13|.|.|TRBJ2-3
TGCGCCAGCAGTGCCGGGGTCACAGATACGCAGTATTTT
CASSAGVTDTQYF
>TRBV5-6|17|.|TRBD1|TRBJ1-6
TGTGCCAGCAGCAGCGACAGGGGTAGGTCCTATAATTCACCCCTCCACTTT
CASSSDRGRSYNSPLHF
>TRBV7-6|12|.|.|TRBJ2-7
TGTGCCAGCAGCTGGCCGGGGTACGAGCAGTACTTC
CASSWPGYEQYF
>TRBV5-6|15|.|TRBD2|TRBJ2-7
TGTGCCAGCAGCTTACCGGGACTAGACCTTTACGAGCAGTACTTC
CASSLPGLDLYEQYF
>TRBV27|13|.|TRBD1|TRBJ2-7
TGTGCCAGCAGTACGGGGACAGGATACGAGCAGTACTTC
CASSTGTGYEQYF
>TRBV29-1|13|.|TRBD1|TRBJ1-2
TGCAGCGGTGGGGACAGCTATAACTATGGCTACACCTTC
CSGGDSYNYGYTF
>TRBV6-1|17|.|.|TRBJ1-1
TGTGCCAGCAGTGAATACTCTTACTACCGGGGGGACACTGAAGCTTTCTTT
CASSEYSYYRGDTEAFF
>TRBV19|16|.|TRBD2|TRBJ2-3
TGTGCCAGTACCCCCAGCGGGACCCGCGGCGCAGATACGCAGTATTTT
CASTPSGTRGADTQYF
>TRBV6-1|12|few|.|TRBJ2-7
TGTGCCAGCGTCAGGGATAGGGACGAGCAGTACTTC
CASVRDRDEQYF
>TRBV30|13|.|TRBD1|TRBJ1-5
TGTGCCTGGAGAAGACAGGGCGGTCAGCCCCAGCATTTT
CAWRRQGGQPQHF
>TRBV19|16|once|.|TRBJ1-5
TGTGCCAGTACCCCCGGGACACCTGCTAGCAATCAGCCCCAGCATTTT
CASTPGTPASNQPQHF
>TRBV9|15|.|TRBD2|TRBJ2-5
TGTGCCAGCAGCGTCGGGGGGGGGCCGGGGGAGACCCAGTACTTC
CASSVGGGPGETQYF
>TRBV4-1|15|.|TRBD2|TRBJ2-7
TGCGCCAGCAGCCCAGGACTAGCGGGCGCCTACGAGCAGTACTTC
CASSPGLAGAYEQYF
>TRBV2|14|.|TRBD1|TRBJ1-2
TGTGCCAGCAGTGACGGCAGGGGGCTCTATGGCTACACCTTC
CASSDGRGLYGYTF
>TRBV11-2|15|.|TRBD1|TRBJ2-7
TGTGCCAGCAGCTTAGGCGGACAGGGTTCCTACGAGCAGTACTTC
CASSLGGQGSYEQYF
>TRBV10-3|12|.|TRBD1|TRBJ1-2
TGTGCCATCAGGGGACAGGGAGATGGCTACACCTTC
CAIRGQGDGYTF
>TRBV6-5|11|.|.|TRBJ1-1
TGTGCCAGCAGAAGGGGCACTGAAGCTTTCTTT
CASRRGTEAFF
>TRBV7-6|14|.|TRBD2|TRBJ2-5
TGTGCCAGCAGCCCGGGGACTAGTCTGGAGACCCAGTACTTC
CASSPGTSLETQYF
>TRBV5-6|16|.|TRBD2|TRBJ2-7
TGTGCCAGCAGCTGGGGGACTAGCGGGGGCTCATACGAGCAGTACTTC
CASSWGTSGGSYEQYF
>TRBV5-1|17|.|TRBD2|TRBJ2-1
TGCGCCAGCAGCTTGGAAGGGACTAGCAGCTCCTACAATGAGCAGTTCTTC
CASSLEGTSSSYNEQFF
>TRBV9|13|.|.|TRBJ2-2
TGTGCCAGCAGCGTTCAGGGTTCCGGGGAGCTGTTTTTT
CASSVQGSGELFF
>TRBV11-2|18|.|TRBD2|TRBJ2-3
TGTGCCAGCAGCCGACGACTAGCGGGAGGGTCTGGCACAGATACGCAGTATTTT
CASSRRLAGGSGTDTQYF
>TRBV6-5|15|.|TRBD1|TRBJ2-5
TGTGCCAGCAGTAAGGGACAGGGGTACCAAGAGACCCAGTACTTC
CASSKGQGYQETQYF
>TRBV18|15|few|TRBD1|TRBJ1-2
TGTGCCAGCTCACCAGGACAGGGGGCTACCTATGGCTACACCTTC
CASSPGQGATYGYTF
>TRBV6-5|14|.|.|TRBJ1-2
TGTGCCAGCAGTTACGACAGCCCTAACTATGGCTACACCTTC
CASSYDSPNYGYTF
>TRBV4-1|14|.|.|TRBJ2-7
TGCGCCAGCAGCCAAGGGGGGCGGAGGTACGAGCAGTACTTC
CASSQGGRRYEQYF
>TRBV7-2|15|once|.|TRBJ2-2
TGTGCCAGCAGCTTAGGTGCTAGCGCCCGCGGGGAGCTGTTTTTT
CASSLGASARGELFF